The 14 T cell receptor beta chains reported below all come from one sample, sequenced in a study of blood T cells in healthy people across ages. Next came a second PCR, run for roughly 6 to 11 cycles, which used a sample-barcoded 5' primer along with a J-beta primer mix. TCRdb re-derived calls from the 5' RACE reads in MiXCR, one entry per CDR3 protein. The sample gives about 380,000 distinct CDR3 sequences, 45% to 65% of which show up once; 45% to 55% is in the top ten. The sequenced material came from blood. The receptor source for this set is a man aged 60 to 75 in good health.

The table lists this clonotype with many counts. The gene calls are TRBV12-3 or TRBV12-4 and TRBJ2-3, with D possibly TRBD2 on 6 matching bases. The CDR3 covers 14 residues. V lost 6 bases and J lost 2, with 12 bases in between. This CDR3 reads CASSPQGLTDTQYF. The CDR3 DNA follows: TGTGCCAGCAGCCCCCAGGGACTCACAGATACGCAGTATTTT.

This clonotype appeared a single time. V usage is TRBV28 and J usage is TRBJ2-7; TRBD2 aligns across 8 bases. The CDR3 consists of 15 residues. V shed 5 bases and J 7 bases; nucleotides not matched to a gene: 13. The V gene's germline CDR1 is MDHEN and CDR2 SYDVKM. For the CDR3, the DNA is TGTGCCAGCAGTCCCCCGGGACTAGGACCTAAAGAGCAGTACTTC. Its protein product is CASSPPGLGPKEQYF.

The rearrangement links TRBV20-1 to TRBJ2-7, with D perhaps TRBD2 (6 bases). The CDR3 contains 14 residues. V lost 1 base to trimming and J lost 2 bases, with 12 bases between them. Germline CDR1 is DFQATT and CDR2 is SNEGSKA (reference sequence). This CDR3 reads CSARVPAGAYEQYF. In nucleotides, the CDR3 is TGCAGTGCTAGAGTTCCAGCGGGTGCCTACGAGCAGTACTTC.

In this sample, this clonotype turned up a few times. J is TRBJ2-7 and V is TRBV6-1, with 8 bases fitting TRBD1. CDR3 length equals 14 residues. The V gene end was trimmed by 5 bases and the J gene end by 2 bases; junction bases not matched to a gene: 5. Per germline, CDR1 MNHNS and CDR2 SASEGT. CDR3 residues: CASSWQGAPYEQYF. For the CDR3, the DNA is TGTGCCAGCAGTTGGCAGGGGGCCCCCTACGAGCAGTACTTC.

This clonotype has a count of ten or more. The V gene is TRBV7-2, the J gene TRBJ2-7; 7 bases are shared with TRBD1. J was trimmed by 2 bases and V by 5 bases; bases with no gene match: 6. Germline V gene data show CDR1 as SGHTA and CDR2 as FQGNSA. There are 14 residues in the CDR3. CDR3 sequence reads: CASSLGTATYEQYF. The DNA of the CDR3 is TGTGCCAGCAGCCTCGGGACAGCGACCTACGAGCAGTACTTC.

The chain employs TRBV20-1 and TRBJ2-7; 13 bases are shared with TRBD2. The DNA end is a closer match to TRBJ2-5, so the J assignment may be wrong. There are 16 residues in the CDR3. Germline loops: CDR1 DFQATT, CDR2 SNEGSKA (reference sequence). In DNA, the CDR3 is TGCAGTGCTAGAGCCCGCGGGACTAGCGGGATCGGGACCCAGTACTTC. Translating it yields CSARARGTSGIGTQYF.

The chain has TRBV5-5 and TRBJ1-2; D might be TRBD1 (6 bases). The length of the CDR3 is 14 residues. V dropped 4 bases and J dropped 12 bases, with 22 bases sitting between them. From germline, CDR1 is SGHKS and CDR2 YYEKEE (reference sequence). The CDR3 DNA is TGTGCCAGCAGCCTGCTTTGGGGGGCGGTCGGCCACACCTTC. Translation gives CASSLLWGAVGHTF.

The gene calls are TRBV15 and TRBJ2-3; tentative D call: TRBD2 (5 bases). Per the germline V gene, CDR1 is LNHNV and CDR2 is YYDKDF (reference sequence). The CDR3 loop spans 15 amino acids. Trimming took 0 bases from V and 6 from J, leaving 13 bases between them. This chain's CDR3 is CATSRDLAGLDTQYF. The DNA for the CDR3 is TGTGCCACCAGCAGAGATCTAGCTGGTCTTGATACGCAGTATTTT.

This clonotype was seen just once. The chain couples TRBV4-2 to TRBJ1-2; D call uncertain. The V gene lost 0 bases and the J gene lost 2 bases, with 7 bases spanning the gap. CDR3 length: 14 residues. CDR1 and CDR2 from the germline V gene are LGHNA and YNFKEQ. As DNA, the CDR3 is TGTGCCAGCAGCCAAGACACTAGAAACTATGGCTACACCTTC. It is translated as CASSQDTRNYGYTF.

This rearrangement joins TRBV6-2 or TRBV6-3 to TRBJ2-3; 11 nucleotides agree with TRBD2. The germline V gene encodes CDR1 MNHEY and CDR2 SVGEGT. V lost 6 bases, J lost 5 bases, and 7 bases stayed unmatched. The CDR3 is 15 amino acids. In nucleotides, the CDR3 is TGTGCCAGCAGACAACTAGCGGGAGCTGGAGATACGCAGTATTTT. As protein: CASRQLAGAGDTQYF.

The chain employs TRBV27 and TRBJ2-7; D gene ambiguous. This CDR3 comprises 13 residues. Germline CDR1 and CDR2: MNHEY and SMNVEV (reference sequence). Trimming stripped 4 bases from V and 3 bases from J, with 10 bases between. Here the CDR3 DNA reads TGTGCCAGCAGTTGGCAGGACCACTACGAGCAGTACTTC. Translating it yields CASSWQDHYEQYF.

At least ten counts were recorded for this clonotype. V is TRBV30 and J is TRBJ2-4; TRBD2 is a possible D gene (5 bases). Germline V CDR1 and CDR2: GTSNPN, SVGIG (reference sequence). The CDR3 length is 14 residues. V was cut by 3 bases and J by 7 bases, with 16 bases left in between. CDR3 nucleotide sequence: TGTGCCTGGAGCCTCACGGGAAGCAAGAACATTCAGTACTTC. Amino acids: CAWSLTGSKNIQYF.

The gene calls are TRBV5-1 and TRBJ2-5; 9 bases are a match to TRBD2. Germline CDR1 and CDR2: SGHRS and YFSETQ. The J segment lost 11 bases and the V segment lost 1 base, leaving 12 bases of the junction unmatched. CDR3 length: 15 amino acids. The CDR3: CASSLLASGDGEQYF. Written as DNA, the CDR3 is TGCGCCAGCAGCTTGTTGGCTAGCGGGGACGGGGAGCAGTACTTC.

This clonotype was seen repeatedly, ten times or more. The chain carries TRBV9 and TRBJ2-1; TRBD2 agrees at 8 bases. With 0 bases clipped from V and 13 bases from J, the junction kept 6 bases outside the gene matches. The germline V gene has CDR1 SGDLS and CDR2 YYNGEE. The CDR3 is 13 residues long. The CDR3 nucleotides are TGTGCCAGCAGCGTAGCCAGCGGGAGCTCTCAGTTCTTC. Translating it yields CASSVASGSSQFF.